The following is a TCR beta chain sequence with its context. Its antigen is unknown. The sample is drawn from a study of CD8 T cells in Susac syndrome. Study-wide background: When blood was drawn, patients with Susac syndrome were on intravenous immunoglobulin alone, on corticosteroids, or therapy-naive.

RNA, at about 0.45 to 1 ug, was reverse transcribed with random hexamers. Multiplex immunoSEQ PCR targeted 54 Vbeta and 13 Jbeta TCR beta segments. TCRdb re-derived calls from the immunoSEQ multiplex PCR reads in MiXCR, one entry per CDR3 protein. Of about 140,000 distinct CDR3 sequences listed, approximately 95% were seen once; the top ten hold roughly 0.15%. Findings and limits, study-wide: Regarding the TCR sequencing and HLA analysis, the study admitted that a relatively small number of individuals were involved.

High-throughput TCR beta sequencing covered peripheral CD8+ and CD4+ T cells. The CDR3 contains 14 residues. In germline, CDR1 is DFQATT, CDR2 SNEGSKA (reference sequence). V was cut by 2 bases and J by 0 bases, with 10 bases left in between. The source of this sequence is a human donor with Susac syndrome. J is TRBJ2-5 and V is TRBV20-1, with a possible D match to TRBD2 (5 bases). The sequencing input was CD4+ T cells from PBMCs. For the CDR3, the DNA is TGCAGTGCTAGAATCCCGGGGTACCAAGAGACCCAGTACTTC. It encodes CSARIPGYQETQYF.